What follows is one TCR beta chain and its context. The antigen this receptor binds is unknown. The record has no base qualities; no much larger clone is one base away. The sample comes from a study of cytomegalovirus exposure and HLA in healthy donors (dated by TCRdb to 2017 to 2019). Background for the entire study: In an earlier analysis of 587 of the donors, 276 Gb of sequence data and 117 million unique TCR beta sequences from about 179 million T cells were reported. An early release covering over 500 HLA-typed donors comprised around 300 gigabases of sequencing data and 85 million to 100 million unique TCR sequences. Of the 300 to 500 genotyped donors, 65% to 90% were placed in the genetic ancestry cluster associated with self-reported Caucasian donors. The study aimed to test whether cataloging public T cell receptors could reveal signatures of past pathogen exposure. Using immunosequencing, the study profiled T cell repertoires from around 670 subjects and related those repertoires to cytomegalovirus serostatus. In addition to the first cohort of 650 to 750 subjects, a separate validation cohort of approximately 120 different subjects was used. To predict cytomegalovirus infection status, the study brought together high-throughput TCR immunosequencing, statistical association of individual TCRs with disease status, and machine learning. In a later analysis, previously published TCR beta repertoires from some 640 donors were re-analyzed and high-resolution HLA genotyping was added so that TCR occurrence patterns could be studied. Rather than drawing on any new phenotypic data, the later analysis identified candidate immune exposures from TCR beta sequences and the way those sequences occurred across donors. An earlier analysis of some 500 of the donors applied high-throughput TCR beta sequencing to assess whether each TCR beta V gene segment acted as functional or pseudogenic. Donor age, sex, ethnicity and CMV serostatus were compiled alongside the repertoire data. A later genetic analysis used genome-wide SNP genotypes for about 55% of the 666 donors, treating that subset as a discovery cohort. Every discovery cohort repertoire had been produced on one sequencing platform. HLA typing included class I and class II loci at four-digit resolution. Typing coverage differed by locus: A, B, C, DRB1 and DQB1 were typed in roughly 620-640 donors, DQA1 in about 510, DPA1 in 600 to 610, and DPB1 in approximately 450. Five DR-DQ haplotypes were handled as single units for association and clustering because linkage in the cohort was strong. Among approximately 370 genotyped donors of the cohort, an average of approximately 200,000 unique TCR beta nucleotide sequences was sequenced per donor, of which approximately 18% were non-productive. Overall study outcomes, separate from this receptor: Assigning TCR associations to individual alleles was difficult when HLA alleles, especially DR and DQ, strongly co-occurred. In this cohort, only TCR beta chains were sequenced, and detectable features were limited by the absence of alpha or paired-chain data. Some IMGT-functional V segments, including TRBV6-2 and TRBV6-3, could not be told apart with the 87-base-pair reads, so those segments were excluded. The presence/absence analyses assumed that sequencing depth was roughly uniform across donors, and that assumption may not be true. In a later genetic analysis, a missense DCLRE1C variant was associated with V-gene and J-gene trimming of TCR beta chains, and the association was replicated in an independent cohort. Most TCR sequences were observed very rarely across donors, whereas some public TCRs were present in many individuals. Most CMV-associated TCR beta chains appeared to be HLA-restricted in a later analysis, and the HLA associations seemed to be driven largely by CMV exposure. A further reported finding was that TCR beta sequences accurately predicted the HLA-A and HLA-B alleles for most subjects in the first cohort. In the study, some 160 TCR beta chains were listed as associated with cytomegalovirus. A later analysis associated around 16,000 TCR beta sequences with specific HLA alleles at a false discovery rate of 0.05. Because counts were too low, seventeen rarely observed V segments, including chromosome 9 orphons, were left out of the earlier analysis of some 600 of the donors. Cytomegalovirus status was reported to be diagnosed by the classifier with high specificity and sensitivity in both the original and validation cohorts. In a later genetic analysis, fewer N-insertions in productive TCRs were reported among donors in an Asian-associated ancestry cluster than the roughly 700-donor mean. Linkage disequilibrium might explain the correlated functional status among segregating V segments, but an unknown experimental factor could not be excluded. An earlier analysis of roughly 570 of the donors showed that most TCR beta V segments appeared in productive rearrangements either about 87% or about 30% of the time, which broadly matched IMGT annotations. A few of the identified cytomegalovirus-associated TCR beta chains were confirmed in vitro to be specific for cytomegalovirus antigens. Immune exposure information for the cohort was limited to CMV serostatus. A later analysis found that HLA-associated TCR beta chains were more clonally expanded and had lower generation probabilities than equally common non-associated chains. A later analysis reported that several top co-occurrence clusters appeared linked to parvovirus B19, influenza, CMV and Epstein-Barr virus. HLA typing was unavailable for some donors at each locus, so association tests used only the typed subset. The authors suggested that the approach could potentially be generalized to other disease states and immunological phenotypes. According to a later analysis, TCR association rates differed among HLA loci, with DRB1 alleles showing the most associated TCRs and HLA-C alleles showing the fewest. A group of highly shared sequence variants was considered likely to be a technical artifact of the sequencing pipeline.

Library creation used the immunoSEQ multiplex PCR assay. A mixture of 60 forward primers for TCR Vbeta segments and 13 reverse primers for TCR Jbeta segments was used in the multiplex PCR. Amplification of the CDR3 region of rearranged TCR beta genes was performed with a multiplex PCR assay on genomic DNA. On the Illumina HiSeq System, the amplified TCR beta libraries were sequenced as 87-base-pair reads. The paper's data handling went like this. Across the 500 to 850 repertoires, a later analysis counted some 80 million unique TCR beta chains, about 10 million of which were shared by at least two donors. Raw reads were error-corrected and collapsed into unique sequences with a nearest-neighbor algorithm that merged closely related sequences to remove PCR and sequencing errors. V, D and J gene segments were assigned by aligning CDR3 sequences to IMGT reference sequences. Each retained sequence needed at least a six-nucleotide match to both a V gene segment and a J gene segment. A rearrangement was called productive if the CDR3 had no stop codons and remained in frame with V and J, and every other rearrangement was called non-productive. CDR3 was defined according to IMGT convention as the region running from the second conserved V-encoded cysteine to the conserved J-encoded phenylalanine. The earlier analysis of about 610 of the donors excluded sequences that lacked an unambiguous match to a single V gene segment. In an earlier analysis of a few hundred of the donors, V segments were called functional above 56.7% productive rearrangements and were called segregating when the between-donor standard deviation exceeded 5%. A statistical classification framework was developed to diagnose cytomegalovirus status using the catalog of TCR beta chain sequences. In a later analysis, TCR nucleotide sequences were compared against IMGT/GENE-DB human TR gene sequences so that V and J genes could be assigned. In a later analysis, CDR3 sequences and most-parsimonious VDJ recombination scenarios were assigned using the TCRdist pipeline. In a later analysis, each TCR beta chain was defined by its CDR3 amino acid sequence together with its V-gene family, and reads without a unique V-gene family were excluded. As a way to deal with suspected cross-contamination and a sequencing artifact, a later analysis dropped 450 to 600 nucleotide sequences that were highly shared and had low generation probability. A later analysis calculated a clonal expansion index for each public chain from normalized within-repertoire ranks of inferred template counts. A later analysis computed generation probabilities with a VDJ recombination model fitted to out-of-frame rearrangements, and checked the results against IGoR. In a later analysis, TCR-TCR, TCR-HLA and TCR-CMV co-occurrence was scored with hypergeometric tests, and a repertoire-size bias correction was applied to TCR pairs. To estimate false discovery rates, a later analysis permuted the HLA or CMV assignments 20 times. In a later analysis, co-occurring TCRs were grouped using DBSCAN, with TCRdist sequence similarity added in when clustering inside HLA-allele-positive subsets. For co-occurrence clustering, repertoires with fewer than 30,000 or more than 120,000 public chains were excluded, along with roughly 5 repertoires with anomalous nucleotide sharing. This immuneACCESS table, as held by TCRdb, lists in-frame sequences with V and J called but not all clones. Of the missing ones, under half trace to an unresolved V gene in checked studies; the others have no known cause. V and J calls plus clone size are reproduced from that table; the DNA served to infer D and trimming. This sample lists 150,000 to 200,000 clones; around 80% were detected once. Together, the top ten hold 5% to 7% of the sample.

The CDR3 holds 16 amino acids from the cysteine to the phenylalanine. Left in the record is the CDR3 DNA by itself, 48 bases read in frame from the first base. Cut back by 10 bases and 4 bases, the V and J ends lie 23 bases apart. CDR1 is given as PRHDT and CDR2 as FYEKMQ, both from the germline V gene (reference sequence). In total, over 600 healthy bone marrow donors made up the cohort. Cohort members were all nominally healthy when sampled, although unrecorded immune exposures were likely present. The donor was CMV seropositive and belonged to the group of 250 to 300 seropositive cohort members. Every donor gave a peripheral blood sample, and the peripheral blood mononuclear cells from that sample were used for TCR beta sequencing. Genomic DNA was extracted from the blood cell samples with the Qiagen DNeasy Blood Extraction Kit.

The sequence came from a man aged 45-65 years in good health and CMV-seropositive. Specimen: PBMCs. Here the chain combines TRBV13 and TRBJ2-1, with TRBD2 as a weak D call on 5 bases. The nucleotides are TGTGCCACCCAAACCCCCCCAGCGGAGCTGTACAATGAGCAGTTCTTC. Translated, it gives CATQTPPAELYNEQFF.